This record covers a single T cell receptor beta chain. TCRdb's table, derived via immunoSEQ multiplex PCR, lists solely in-frame clones and lacks some. The repertoire holds around 200,000 clones, with about 80% as singletons. This sample is drawn from a study of blood T cell repertoires in COVID-19. Background on the study: COVID-19 samples collected from the United States, Italy and Spain covered acute and convalescent phases.

J lost 3 bases, V lost 5 bases, and 3 bases had no gene match. Per the germline V gene, CDR1 is LNHNV and CDR2 is YYDKDF (reference sequence). This CDR3 contains 14 residues. The receptor was derived from a human donor in a cohort sampled during active COVID-19. Sequenced: peripheral blood. J is TRBJ2-7 and V is TRBV15; TRBD1 aligns across 11 bases. CDR3 nucleotide sequence: TGTGCCACCAGCCCTGGGACAGGGGGCTACGAGCAGTACTTC. Protein sequence: CATSPGTGGYEQYF.